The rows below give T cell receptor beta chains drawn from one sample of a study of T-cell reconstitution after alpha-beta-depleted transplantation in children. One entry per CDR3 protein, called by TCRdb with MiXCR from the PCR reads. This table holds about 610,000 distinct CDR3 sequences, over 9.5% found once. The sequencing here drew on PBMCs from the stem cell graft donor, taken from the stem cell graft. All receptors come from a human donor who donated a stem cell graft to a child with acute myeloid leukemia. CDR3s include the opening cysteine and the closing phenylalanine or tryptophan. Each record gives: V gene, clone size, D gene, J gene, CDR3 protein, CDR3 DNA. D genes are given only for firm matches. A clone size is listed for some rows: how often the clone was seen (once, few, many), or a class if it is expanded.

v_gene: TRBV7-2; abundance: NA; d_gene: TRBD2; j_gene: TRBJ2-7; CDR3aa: CASSLRPTSGSYEQYF; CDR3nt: TGTGCCAGCAGCTTAAGGCCGACTAGCGGGAGCTACGAGCAGTACTTC
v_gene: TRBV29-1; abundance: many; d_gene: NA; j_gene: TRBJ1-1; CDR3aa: CSVGGGTEAFF; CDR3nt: TGCAGCGTGGGAGGGGGCACTGAAGCTTTCTTT
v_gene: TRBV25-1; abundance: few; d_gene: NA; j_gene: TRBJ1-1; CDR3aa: CASSDLTGFAFF; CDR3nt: TGTGCCAGCAGTGACCTAACAGGCTTCGCTTTCTTT
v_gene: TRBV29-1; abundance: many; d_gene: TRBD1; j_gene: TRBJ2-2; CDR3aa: CSVEGQGGGELFF; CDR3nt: TGCAGCGTAGAAGGACAGGGCGGCGGGGAGCTGTTTTTT
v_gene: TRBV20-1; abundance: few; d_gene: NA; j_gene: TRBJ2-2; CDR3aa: CSARRGLGPGELFF; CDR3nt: TGCAGTGCTAGGCGGGGATTGGGGCCCGGGGAGCTGTTTTTT
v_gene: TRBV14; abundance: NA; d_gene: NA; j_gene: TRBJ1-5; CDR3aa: CASSQKGGQPQHF; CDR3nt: TGTGCCAGCAGCCAGAAAGGCGGGCAGCCCCAGCATTTT
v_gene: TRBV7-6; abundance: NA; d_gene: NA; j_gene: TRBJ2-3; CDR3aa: CASSPAEVTQYF; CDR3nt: TGTGCCAGCAGCCCCGCCGAGGTGACGCAGTATTTT
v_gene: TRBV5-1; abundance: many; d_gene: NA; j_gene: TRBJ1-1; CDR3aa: CASSLRPRGTEAFF; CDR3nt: TGCGCCAGCAGCTTGCGGCCGAGGGGCACTGAAGCTTTCTTT
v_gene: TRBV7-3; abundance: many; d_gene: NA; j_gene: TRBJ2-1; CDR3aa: CASSLSPTLNEQFF; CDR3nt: TGTGCCAGCAGCTTATCGCCAACTCTCAATGAGCAGTTCTTC
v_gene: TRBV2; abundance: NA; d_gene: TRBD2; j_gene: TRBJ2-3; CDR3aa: CTSSPTRREGLTDTQYF; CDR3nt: TGTACCAGCAGCCCCACGAGGCGGGAGGGCTTAACAGATACGCAGTATTTT
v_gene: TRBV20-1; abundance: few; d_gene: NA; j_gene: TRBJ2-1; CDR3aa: CSAPGIFPYNEQFF; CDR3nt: TGCAGTGCTCCAGGGATTTTCCCCTACAATGAGCAGTTCTTC
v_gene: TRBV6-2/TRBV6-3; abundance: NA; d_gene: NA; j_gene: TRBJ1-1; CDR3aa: CASSYQGGNTEAFF; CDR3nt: TGTGCCAGCAGTTACCAGGGAGGTAACACTGAAGCTTTCTTT
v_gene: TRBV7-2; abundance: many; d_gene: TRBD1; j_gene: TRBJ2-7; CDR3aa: CASSLQGTGIYEQYF; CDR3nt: TGTGCCAGCAGCCTACAAGGGACAGGGATCTACGAGCAGTACTTC
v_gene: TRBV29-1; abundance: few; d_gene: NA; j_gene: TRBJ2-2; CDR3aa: CSVGALHTGELFF; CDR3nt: TGCAGCGTGGGGGCACTTCACACCGGGGAGCTGTTTTTT
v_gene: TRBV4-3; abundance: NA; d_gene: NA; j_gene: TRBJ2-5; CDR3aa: CASSQDRGRGETQYF; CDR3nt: TGCGCCAGCAGCCAAGATCGAGGGAGGGGGGAGACCCAGTACTTC
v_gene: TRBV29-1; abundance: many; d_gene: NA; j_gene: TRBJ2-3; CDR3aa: CSVPLEKGTDTQYF; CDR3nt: TGCAGCGTCCCCCTAGAGAAGGGCACAGATACGCAGTATTTT
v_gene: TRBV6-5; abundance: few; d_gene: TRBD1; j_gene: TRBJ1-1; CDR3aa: CASRYDRVLGDTEAFF; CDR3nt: TGTGCCAGCAGATACGACAGGGTTTTAGGAGACACTGAAGCTTTCTTT
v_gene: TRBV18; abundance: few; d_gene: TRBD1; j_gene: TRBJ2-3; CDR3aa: CASSPTGQKIPDTQYF; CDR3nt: TGTGCCAGCTCACCAACGGGACAGAAAATCCCAGATACGCAGTATTTT
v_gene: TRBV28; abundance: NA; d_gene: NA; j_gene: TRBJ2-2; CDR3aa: CASTGTKNTGELFF; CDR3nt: TGTGCCAGCACCGGGACAAAAAACACCGGGGAGCTGTTTTTT
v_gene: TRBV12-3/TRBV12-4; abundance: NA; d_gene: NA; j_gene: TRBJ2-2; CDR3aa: CASSFISGGELFF; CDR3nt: TGTGCCAGCAGTTTTATATCCGGCGGGGAGCTGTTTTTT
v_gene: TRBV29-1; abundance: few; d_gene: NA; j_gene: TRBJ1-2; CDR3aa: CSVSGFSGGYTF; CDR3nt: TGCAGCGTTTCAGGATTTTCGGGTGGCTACACCTTC
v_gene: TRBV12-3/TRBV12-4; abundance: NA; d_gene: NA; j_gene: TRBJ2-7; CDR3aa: CASSSFGVSGEQYF; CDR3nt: TGTGCCAGCAGTTCCTTTGGGGTCTCCGGCGAGCAGTACTTC
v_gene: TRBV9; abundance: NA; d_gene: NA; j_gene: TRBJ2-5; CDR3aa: CASSPPIGRGETQYF; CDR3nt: TGTGCCAGCAGCCCCCCAATCGGGAGAGGGGAGACCCAGTACTTC